Only a few counts were recorded for the clone carrying this T cell receptor (beta chain). No antigen is known for it. The data were taken from a study of OX40 agonist ivuxolimab in advanced cancers. Study-level information: Mean age approximately 66 years, range roughly 20 to 85; just over 80% male.

Trimming cost V 0 bases and J 5 bases, with 11 bases left between them. From germline, CDR1 is SEHNR and CDR2 FQNEAQ (reference sequence). The CDR3 length is 15 residues. Only in-frame clones appear in the TCRdb table, and some are missing; sequencing was by immunoSEQ multiplex PCR. The table has around 31,000 clones, approximately 87% seen once. General study points: The authors did not determine the antigen specificity of the expanded peripheral T cells.

The clonotype comes from an adult with an advanced solid tumor such as melanoma, head and neck, liver or kidney cancer. The genes are TRBV7-9 and TRBJ1-5; D call uncertain. Sample: CD4+ or CD8+ T cells sorted from blood, taken in a trial of the OX40 agonist ivuxolimab. The CDR3 is CASSLAAGKDQPQHF. Written as DNA, the CDR3 is TGTGCCAGCAGCTTAGCGGCCGGGAAAGATCAGCCCCAGCATTTT.